This T cell receptor (beta chain) appears in the sequencing data of a study of T-cell reconstitution after alpha-beta-depleted transplantation in children. This clonotype has ten or more counts. The TCRbeta library was prepared with unique molecular identifiers. MiXCR, run by TCRdb on the PCR reads, gives a single entry per CDR3 protein. The table has about 120,000 distinct CDR3 sequences, around a tenth seen once. V lost 2 bases and J 2 bases, leaving 10 bases between the germline ends. The CDR3 spans 15 residues. The germline V gene encodes CDR1 WNHNN and CDR2 SYGVQD (reference sequence). The genes are TRBV10-1 and TRBJ2-1; a weak D match, TRBD1 (5 bases). The source is a human donor who donated a stem cell graft to a child with acute lymphoblastic leukemia. The specimen was PBMCs from the stem cell graft donor, collected from the stem cell graft. The CDR3 DNA follows: TGCGCCAGCAGTGAGGTCAACAGGCCCTACAATGAGCAGTTCTTC. Translation gives CASSEVNRPYNEQFF.